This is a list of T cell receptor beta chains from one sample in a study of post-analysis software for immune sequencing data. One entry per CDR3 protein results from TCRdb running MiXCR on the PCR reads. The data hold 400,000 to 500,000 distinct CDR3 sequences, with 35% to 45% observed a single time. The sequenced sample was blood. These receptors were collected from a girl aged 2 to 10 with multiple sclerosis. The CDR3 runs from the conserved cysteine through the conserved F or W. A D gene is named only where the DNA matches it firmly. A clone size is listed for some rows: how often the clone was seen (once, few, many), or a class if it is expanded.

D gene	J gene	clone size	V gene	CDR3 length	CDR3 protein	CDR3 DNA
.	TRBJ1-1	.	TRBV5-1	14	CASSPQTGNTEAFF	TGCGCCAGCAGCCCGCAAACAGGGAACACTGAAGCTTTCTTT
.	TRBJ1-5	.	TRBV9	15	CASSPSGATGQPQHF	TGTGCCAGCAGCCCTTCCGGGGCTACCGGGCAGCCCCAGCATTTT
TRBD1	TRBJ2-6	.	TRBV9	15	CASSVRDRGANVLTF	TGTGCCAGCAGCGTTCGGGACAGGGGGGCCAACGTCCTGACTTTC
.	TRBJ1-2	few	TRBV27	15	CASSRGSGGADGYTF	TGTGCCAGCAGTCGGGGGTCGGGGGGCGCGGATGGCTACACCTTC
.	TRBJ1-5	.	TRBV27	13	CASSSGSNQPQHF	TGTGCCAGCAGTTCCGGCAGCAATCAGCCCCAGCATTTT
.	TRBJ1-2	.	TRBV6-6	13	CASTLGERYGYTF	TGTGCCAGCACTCTGGGGGAGCGGTATGGCTACACCTTC
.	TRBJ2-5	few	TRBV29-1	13	CSVVAASRETQYF	TGCAGCGTTGTAGCGGCTTCGAGGGAGACCCAGTACTTC
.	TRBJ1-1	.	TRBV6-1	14	CASFPLPRGNEAFF	TGTGCCAGCTTCCCCCTTCCTCGCGGGAATGAAGCTTTCTTT
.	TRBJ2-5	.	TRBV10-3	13	CAISVSGVETQYF	TGTGCCATCAGTGTGTCCGGGGTAGAGACCCAGTACTTC
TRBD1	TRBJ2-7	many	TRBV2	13	CASSSTGLYEQYF	TGTGCCAGCAGCTCGACAGGGTTGTACGAGCAGTACTTC
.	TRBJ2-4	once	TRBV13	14	CASKRGAAKNIQYF	TGTGCCAGCAAACGCGGCGCGGCCAAAAACATTCAGTACTTC
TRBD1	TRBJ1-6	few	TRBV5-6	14	CASSVTGVGSPLHF	TGTGCCAGCAGCGTCACAGGGGTTGGGTCACCCCTCCACTTT
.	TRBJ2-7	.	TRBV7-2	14	CASSSHLGSYEQYF	TGTGCCAGCAGCTCCCACCTCGGGTCCTACGAGCAGTACTTC
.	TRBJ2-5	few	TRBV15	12	CATSNLAETQYF	TGTGCCACCAGCAATCTGGCGGAGACCCAGTACTTC
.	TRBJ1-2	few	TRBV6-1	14	CASSEQSIPLGYTF	TGTGCCAGCAGTGAACAGTCAATCCCCCTCGGCTACACCTTC
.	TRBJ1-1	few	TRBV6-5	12	CASRGEYTEAFF	TGTGCCAGCAGGGGAGAGTACACTGAAGCTTTCTTT
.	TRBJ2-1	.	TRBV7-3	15	CASSGLTDSYNEQFF	TGTGCCAGCAGCGGACTAACAGACTCCTACAATGAGCAGTTCTTC
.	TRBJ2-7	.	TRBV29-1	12	CSVWGSYNEQYF	TGCAGCGTTTGGGGCTCCTACAATGAGCAGTACTTC
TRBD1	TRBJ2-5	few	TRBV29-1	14	CSVEAQGALGGQYF	TGCAGCGTTGAAGCTCAGGGGGCGCTCGGAGGGCAGTACTTC
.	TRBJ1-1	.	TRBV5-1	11	CASAQGTEAFF	TGCGCCAGCGCCCAGGGGACTGAAGCTTTCTTT
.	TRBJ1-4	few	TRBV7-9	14	CASSFRGANEKLFF	TGTGCCAGCAGCTTCAGAGGGGCTAATGAAAAACTGTTTTTT
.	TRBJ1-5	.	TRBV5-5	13	CASSLGRSKPQHF	TGTGCCAGCAGCTTGGGGCGGTCAAAGCCCCAGCATTTT
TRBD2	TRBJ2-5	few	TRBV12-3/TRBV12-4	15	CASRKTSGPQETQYF	TGTGCCAGCAGAAAGACTAGCGGACCACAAGAGACCCAGTACTTC
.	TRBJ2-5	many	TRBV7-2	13	CASSLVVQETQYF	TGTGCCAGCAGCTTAGTGGTTCAAGAGACCCAGTACTTC
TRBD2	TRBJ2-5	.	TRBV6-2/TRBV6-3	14	CATRVAGHQETQYF	TGTGCCACCAGAGTAGCGGGGCACCAAGAGACCCAGTACTTC
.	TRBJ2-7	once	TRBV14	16	CASSQDSVQGSYEQYF	TGTGCCAGCAGCCAAGATTCGGTTCAGGGCTCCTACGAGCAGTACTTC
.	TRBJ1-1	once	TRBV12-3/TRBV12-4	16	CASDTGRGTLWTEAFF	TGTGCCAGCGATACCGGAAGGGGTACGTTGTGGACTGAAGCTTTCTTT
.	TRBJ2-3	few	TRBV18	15	CASSPPGLGADTQYF	TGTGCCAGCTCACCACCAGGGCTGGGCGCAGATACGCAGTATTTT
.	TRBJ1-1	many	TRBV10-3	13	CAISESNNPGAFF	TGTGCCATCAGTGAGTCGAATAACCCTGGAGCTTTCTTT